Shown below are 21 T cell receptor beta chains from a single sample sequenced in a study of cytomegalovirus exposure and HLA in healthy donors. Use of 60 Vbeta and 13 Jbeta primers characterized the PCR. TCRdb's table, derived via immunoSEQ multiplex PCR, lists solely in-frame clones and lacks some. The sample records under 110,000 clones, approximately 85% being singletons. Sample: PBMCs. These receptors originate from a man between 50 and 59 years old in good health and CMV-seronegative.

The chain has TRBV7-2 and TRBJ2-2; 7 nucleotides line up with TRBD1. V dropped 8 bases and J dropped 0; count of bases not matched to a gene: 6. Germline CDR1 is SGHTA and CDR2 is FQGNSA. The CDR3 runs to 15 residues. The CDR3 DNA reads as TGTGCCAGCGCCCAAGGGGGCCCGAACACCGGGGAGCTGTTTTTT. The encoded protein is CASAQGGPNTGELFF.

This clone has only one observation. This chain uses TRBV6-5 with TRBJ1-6, with D hard to call. The CDR3 sequence is 15 residues long. Germline loops: CDR1 MNHEY, CDR2 SVGAGI. Trimming removed 4 bases from V and 7 bases from J, with 14 bases in between. Here the CDR3 reads CASSSTGNPNSPLHF. CDR3 DNA: TGTGCCAGCAGTTCCACGGGAAATCCAAATTCACCCCTCCACTTT.

The gene calls are TRBV2 and TRBJ2-1; TRBD2 agrees at 8 bases. CDR3 length: 17 amino acids. Trimming at V came to 6 bases and at J to 4 bases, leaving 14 bases not matched to a gene. Germline V CDR1 and CDR2: SNHLY, FYNNEI. The CDR3 DNA follows: TGTGCCAGCAGGACCATATCGGTAGCGGGGATGTACAATGAGCAGTTCTTC. Its translation: CASRTISVAGMYNEQFF.

The V call is TRBV7-9, the J call TRBJ2-7; D not certain. The CDR3 spans 13 residues. V was pared by 2 bases and J by 3 bases, with 8 bases between. Germline V CDR1 and CDR2: SEHNR, FQNEAQ (reference sequence). CDR3: CASSLSGVYEQYF. Written as DNA, the CDR3 is TGTGCCAGCAGCTTATCGGGTGTCTACGAGCAGTACTTC. Full variable domain (missing parts from reference TRBV7-9 and TRBJ2-7): DTGVSQNPRHKITKRGQNVTFRCDPISEHNRLYWYRQTLGQGPEFLTYFQNEAQLEKSRLLSDRFSAERPKGSFSTLEIQRTEQGDSAMYLCASSLSGVYEQYFGPGTRLTVT.

This chain connects TRBV30 to TRBJ1-1; D ambiguous. This CDR3 is built from 13 residues. V gave up 5 bases and J gave up 0 bases, with 10 bases separating them. Germline V gene lookup returns CDR1 GTSNPN and CDR2 SVGIG (reference sequence). The CDR3 protein is CAWGSDLNTEAFF. CDR3 bases: TGTGCCTGGGGTAGCGATTTGAACACTGAAGCTTTCTTT.

V and J are TRBV28 and TRBJ2-2; 7 bases align to TRBD1. The V gene's germline CDR1 is MDHEN and CDR2 SYDVKM. The ends lost 3 bases at V and 7 bases at J; junction bases unmatched: 8. There are 15 residues in the CDR3. The CDR3 DNA is TGTGCCAGCAGTTTGGGAACAGGGGTGCACGGGGAGCTGTTTTTT. It is translated as CASSLGTGVHGELFF.

In the case of this clone: Other DNA sequences in the sample encode the same CDR3. This chain uses TRBV5-1 with TRBJ1-1; D ambiguous. The CDR3 totals 14 residues. Germline values: CDR1 SGHRS, CDR2 YFSETQ. Trimming removed 0 bases at V and 0 bases at J, with 6 bases between. This chain's CDR3 is CASSLGSLNTEAFF. CDR3 nucleotide sequence: TGCGCCAGCAGCTTGGGCAGTTTGAACACTGAAGCTTTCTTT.

This clone showed up just once. The V call is TRBV6-4, the J call TRBJ2-1; maybe TRBD1 (6 bases). Germline V gene sequence: CDR1 MRHNA, CDR2 SNTAGT. Trimming left V 4 bases short and J 7 bases short, with 14 bases between. This CDR3 has 14 amino acids. DNA for the CDR3: TGTGCCAGCAGTGTTACGACAGGACGAAATGAGCAGTTCTTC. Translation gives CASSVTTGRNEQFF.

This chain uses TRBV5-6 with TRBJ1-4; TRBD1 might be the D (6 bases). The V gene's germline CDR1 is SGHDT and CDR2 YYEEEE. The CDR3 is 16 residues long. The V and J ends lost 4 bases and 0 bases respectively, with 13 bases between them. The CDR3 here is CASSQTYRATNEKLFF. Here the CDR3 DNA reads TGTGCCAGCAGCCAGACCTACAGGGCAACTAATGAAAAACTGTTTTTT.

This chain joins TRBV10-3 and TRBJ1-1; a possible D gene is TRBD1 (6 bases). The germline V and J ends were trimmed by 11 bases and 1 base, with 17 bases remaining between them. Germline CDR1 reads ENHRY; CDR2 reads SYGVKD. This CDR3 comprises 14 residues. The CDR3 reads CAVAGAPKNTEAFF. DNA of the CDR3: TGTGCCGTGGCGGGGGCCCCGAAGAACACTGAAGCTTTCTTT.

CDR3 amino acids: CASSQSKGKGCDEQFF. The CDR3 region has the DNA TGCGCCAGCAGTCAATCTAAGGGGAAAGGTTGCGATGAGCAGTTCTTC. V gene TRBV23-1 combines with J gene TRBJ2-1, with D maybe TRBD1 (5 bases). TRBV23-1 is designated an ORF whose function remains uncertain. The CDR3 sequence is 16 residues long. Trimming removed 0 bases from V and 8 bases from J, with 17 bases in between.

Turning to this clone: Other DNA sequences in this specimen translate into the identical CDR3. The V gene is TRBV29-1, the J gene TRBJ1-3; no reliable D call. Per the germline V gene, CDR1 is SQVTM and CDR2 is ANQGSEA. This CDR3 comprises 12 residues. Trimming removed 4 bases from V and 4 bases from J, with 8 bases in between. In DNA form, the CDR3 reads TGCAGCGTTGTAACACCAGGAAACACCATATATTTT. Amino acid sequence: CSVVTPGNTIYF.

This clone was observed a single time. Because the CDR3's place on the DNA is in doubt, the DNA is left out and the CDR3 is given as listed by TCRdb. Other DNA sequences in this specimen translate into the identical CDR3. This chain connects TRBV5-1 to TRBJ1-1; the listed D gene, TRBD1, was not tested against the DNA. With termini counted, the CDR3 has 16 amino acids. Germline loops: CDR1 SGHRS, CDR2 YFSETQ. The CDR3 spells CASSLDVGLGNTEAFF.

The chain has TRBV4-1 and TRBJ1-6, with a weak D call TRBD1 (6 bases). Germline values: CDR1 MGHRA, CDR2 YSYEKL. This CDR3 spans 15 amino acids. V shed 2 bases and J shed 5 bases, with 10 bases lying between them. The CDR3 DNA sequence: TGCGCCAGCAGCCAACCTTGGACAGATAATTCACCCCTCCACTTT. This codes for CASSQPWTDNSPLHF.

This chain connects TRBV28 to TRBJ1-5, with 9 nucleotides matching TRBD1. The ends lost 4 bases at V and 3 bases at J; junction bases unmatched: 4. This CDR3 has 15 amino acids. Per the germline V gene, CDR1 is MDHEN and CDR2 is SYDVKM. In nucleotides, the CDR3 is TGTGCCAGCAGTTCGGGACAGGGTACCAATCAGCCCCAGCATTTT. This sequence encodes CASSSGQGTNQPQHF.

This clone was detected only once. The rearrangement joins TRBV5-1 to TRBJ2-1; TRBD1 aligns across 12 bases. The CDR3 runs to 16 residues. The trim removed 0 bases at V and 10 bases at J, leaving 8 bases unmatched. Germline CDR1 SGHRS, CDR2 YFSETQ. The CDR3 bases are TGCGCCAGCAGCTTGGGGGGGGGACAGGGGGCGCGGGAGCAGTTCTTC. Translating it yields CASSLGGGQGAREQFF. The variable domain in full, completed from reference TRBV5-1 and TRBJ2-1, reads KAGVTQTPRYLIKTRGQQVTLSCSPISGHRSVSWYQQTPGQGLQFLFEYFSETQRNKGNFPGRFSGRQFSNSRSEMNVSTLELGDSALYLCASSLGGGQGAREQFFGPGTRLTVL.

The rearrangement links TRBV4-3 to TRBJ2-5, with D tentatively TRBD2 (6 bases). Trimming removed 0 bases from V and 2 bases from J, with 10 bases in between. The CDR3 runs 15 residues. Germline CDR1 reads LGHNA; CDR2 reads YSLEER. The CDR3 protein is CASSQDEAGQETQYF. The DNA for the CDR3 is TGCGCCAGCAGCCAAGATGAGGCGGGGCAAGAGACCCAGTACTTC.

The rearrangement uses TRBV11-2 and TRBJ2-5; D gene ambiguous. The length of the CDR3 is 15 residues. CDR1 and CDR2 from the germline V gene are SGHAT and FQNNGV. Trimming left V 3 bases short and J 3 bases short, with 14 bases between. CDR3 DNA: TGTGCCAGCAGCTTCCTCTACAGTACAGAAGAGACCCAGTACTTC. Protein sequence: CASSFLYSTEETQYF.

The chain recombines TRBV7-9 with TRBJ2-5, with 7 bases lining up with TRBD1. The CDR3 is made up of 14 amino acids. Germline assignment: CDR1 SEHNR and CDR2 FQNEAQ (reference sequence). V was clipped by 5 bases and J by 3 bases; unmatched bases: 6. The CDR3 DNA reads as TGTGCCAGCAGCCCATACGACAGGGAAGAGACCCAGTACTTC. This encodes CASSPYDREETQYF.

The chain links TRBV5-1 to TRBJ2-2; no clear D gene. Looked up from germline, CDR1 is SGHRS and CDR2 is YFSETQ. The CDR3 totals 15 residues. V was cut by 1 base and J by 3 bases, with 10 bases left in between. Here the CDR3 reads CASSLSTTDTGELFF. CDR3 DNA sequence: TGCGCCAGCAGCTTGTCGACAACCGACACCGGGGAGCTGTTTTTT.

The chain uses TRBV5-1 and TRBJ1-2; TRBD1 agrees at 8 bases. V lost 0 bases, J lost 5 bases, and 3 bases stayed unmatched. This CDR3 region has 14 residues. Germline CDR1 SGHRS, CDR2 YFSETQ. The CDR3 DNA sequence: TGCGCCAGCAGCTTGGGGGACAGGATGTATGGCTACACCTTC. It codes for CASSLGDRMYGYTF. The variable domain in full, completed from reference TRBV5-1 and TRBJ1-2, reads KAGVTQTPRYLIKTRGQQVTLSCSPISGHRSVSWYQQTPGQGLQFLFEYFSETQRNKGNFPGRFSGRQFSNSRSEMNVSTLELGDSALYLCASSLGDRMYGYTFGSGTRLTVV.